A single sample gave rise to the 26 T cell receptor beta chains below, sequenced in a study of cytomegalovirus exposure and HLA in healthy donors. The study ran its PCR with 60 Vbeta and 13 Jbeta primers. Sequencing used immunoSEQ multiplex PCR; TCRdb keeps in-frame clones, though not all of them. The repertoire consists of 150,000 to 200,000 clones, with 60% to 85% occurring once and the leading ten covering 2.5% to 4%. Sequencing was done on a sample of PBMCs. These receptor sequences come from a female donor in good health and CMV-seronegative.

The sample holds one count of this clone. CDR3 loop: CASSQGGLAGTGELFF. The CDR3 DNA is TGCGCCAGCAGCCAAGGCGGACTAGCAGGCACCGGGGAGCTGTTTTTT. V gene TRBV4-1 combines with J gene TRBJ2-2; 8 positions agree with TRBD2. This CDR3 is 16 amino acids long. The germline V gene encodes CDR1 MGHRA and CDR2 YSYEKL. V shed 1 base and J 4 bases; nucleotides not matched to a gene: 5.

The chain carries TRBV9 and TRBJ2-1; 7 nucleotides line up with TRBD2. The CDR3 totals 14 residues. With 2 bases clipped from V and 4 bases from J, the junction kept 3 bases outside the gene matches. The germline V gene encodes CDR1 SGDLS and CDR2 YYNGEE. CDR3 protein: CASSVGGQYNEQFF. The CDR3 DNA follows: TGTGCCAGCAGCGTGGGAGGGCAATACAATGAGCAGTTCTTC.

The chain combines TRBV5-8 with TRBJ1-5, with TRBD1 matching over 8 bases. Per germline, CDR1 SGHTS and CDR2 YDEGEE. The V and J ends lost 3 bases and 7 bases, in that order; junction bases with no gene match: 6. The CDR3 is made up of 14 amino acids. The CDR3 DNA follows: TGTGCCAGCAGCTCCCGACAGGGGCGGCAGCCCCAGCATTTT. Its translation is CASSSRQGRQPQHF. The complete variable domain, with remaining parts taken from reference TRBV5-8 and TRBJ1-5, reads EAGVTQSPTHLIKTRGQQATLRCSPISGHTSVYWYQQALGLGLQFLLWYDEGEERNRGNFPPRFSGRQFPNYSSELNVNALELEDSALYLCASSSRQGRQPQHFGDGTRLSIL.

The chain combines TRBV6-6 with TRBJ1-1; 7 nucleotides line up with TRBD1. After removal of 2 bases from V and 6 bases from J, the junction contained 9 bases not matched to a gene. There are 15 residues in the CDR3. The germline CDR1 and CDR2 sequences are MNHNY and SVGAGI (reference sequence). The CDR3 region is CASSYPGQSNAEAFF. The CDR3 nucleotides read TGTGCCAGCAGTTACCCGGGACAGAGCAACGCTGAAGCTTTCTTT.

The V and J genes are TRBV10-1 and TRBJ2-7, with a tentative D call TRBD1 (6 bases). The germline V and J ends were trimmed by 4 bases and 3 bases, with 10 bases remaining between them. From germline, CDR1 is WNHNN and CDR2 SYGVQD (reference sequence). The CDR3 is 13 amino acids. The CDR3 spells CASSGQGNYEQYF. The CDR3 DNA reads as TGCGCCAGCAGTGGTCAGGGGAACTACGAGCAGTACTTC.

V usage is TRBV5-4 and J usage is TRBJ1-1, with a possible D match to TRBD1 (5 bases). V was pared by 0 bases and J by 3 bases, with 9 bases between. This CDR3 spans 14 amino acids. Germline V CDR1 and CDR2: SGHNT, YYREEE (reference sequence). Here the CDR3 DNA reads TGTGCCAGCAGCTTGGGGGGCTTGGACACTGAAGCTTTCTTT. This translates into CASSLGGLDTEAFF.

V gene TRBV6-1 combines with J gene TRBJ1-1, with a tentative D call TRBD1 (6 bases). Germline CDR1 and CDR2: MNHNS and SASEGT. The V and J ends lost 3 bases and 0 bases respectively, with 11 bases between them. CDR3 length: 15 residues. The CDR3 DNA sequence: TGTGCCAGCAGTGACGCCGGGACACTGAACACTGAAGCTTTCTTT. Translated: CASSDAGTLNTEAFF.

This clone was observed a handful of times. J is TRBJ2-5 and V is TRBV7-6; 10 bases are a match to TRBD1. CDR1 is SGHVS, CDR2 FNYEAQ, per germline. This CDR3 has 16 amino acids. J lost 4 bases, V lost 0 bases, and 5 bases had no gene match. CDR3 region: CASSLAAGTGAETQYF. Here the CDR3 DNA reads TGTGCCAGCAGCTTAGCGGCGGGGACAGGGGCAGAGACCCAGTACTTC.

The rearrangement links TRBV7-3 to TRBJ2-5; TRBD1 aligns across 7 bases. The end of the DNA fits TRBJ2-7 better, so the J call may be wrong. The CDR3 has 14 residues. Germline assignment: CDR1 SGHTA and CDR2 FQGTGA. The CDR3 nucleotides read TGTGCCAGCAGCCTTACAGGGGCCTCCTACGAGCAGTACTTC. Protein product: CASSLTGASYEQYF.

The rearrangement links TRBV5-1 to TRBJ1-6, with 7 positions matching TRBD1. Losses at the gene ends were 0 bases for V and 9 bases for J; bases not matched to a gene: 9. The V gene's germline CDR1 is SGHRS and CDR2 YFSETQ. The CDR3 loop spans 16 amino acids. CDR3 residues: CASSLAQDRAASPLHF. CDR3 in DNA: TGCGCCAGCAGCTTGGCGCAAGACAGGGCGGCTTCACCCCTCCACTTT.

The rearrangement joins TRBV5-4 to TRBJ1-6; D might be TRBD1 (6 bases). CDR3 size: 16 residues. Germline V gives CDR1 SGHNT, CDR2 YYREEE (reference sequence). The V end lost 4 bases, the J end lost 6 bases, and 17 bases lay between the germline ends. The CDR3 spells CASSPWAGQPNSPLHF. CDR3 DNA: TGTGCCAGCAGCCCCTGGGCAGGACAGCCTAATTCACCCCTCCACTTT.

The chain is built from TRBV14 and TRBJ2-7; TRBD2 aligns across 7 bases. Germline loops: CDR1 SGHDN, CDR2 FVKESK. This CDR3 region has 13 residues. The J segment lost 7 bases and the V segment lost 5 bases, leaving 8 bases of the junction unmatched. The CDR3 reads CASSSSPRGEQYF. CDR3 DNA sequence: TGTGCCAGCAGCTCGAGCCCGCGGGGGGAGCAGTACTTC.

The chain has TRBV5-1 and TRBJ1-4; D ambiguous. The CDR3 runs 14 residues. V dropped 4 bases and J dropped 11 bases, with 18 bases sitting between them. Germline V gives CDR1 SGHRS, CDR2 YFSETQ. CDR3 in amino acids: CASSPQEGREKLFF. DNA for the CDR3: TGCGCCAGCAGCCCCCAGGAGGGTCGGGAGAAACTGTTTTTT.

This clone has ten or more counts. CDR3 amino acids: CASSIGGTSGYYEQYF. The CDR3 DNA reads as TGTGCCAGTAGTATCGGGGGGACTAGCGGATACTACGAGCAGTACTTC. This chain uses TRBV19 with TRBJ2-7, with 11 bases aligning to TRBD2. This CDR3 comprises 16 residues. Losses at the gene ends were 3 bases for V and 3 bases for J; bases not matched to a gene: 7. The germline gives CDR1 LNHDA, CDR2 SQIVND (reference sequence).

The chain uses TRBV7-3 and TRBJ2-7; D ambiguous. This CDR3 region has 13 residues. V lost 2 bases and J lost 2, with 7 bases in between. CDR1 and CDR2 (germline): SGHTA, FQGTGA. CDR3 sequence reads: CASSLGGTYEQYF. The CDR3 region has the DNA TGTGCCAGCAGCTTAGGCGGCACCTACGAGCAGTACTTC.

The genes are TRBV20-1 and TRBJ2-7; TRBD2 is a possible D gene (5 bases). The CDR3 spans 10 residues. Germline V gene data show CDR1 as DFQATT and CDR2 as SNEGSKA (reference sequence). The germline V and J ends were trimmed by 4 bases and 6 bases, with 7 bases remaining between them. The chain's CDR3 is CSAMEVEQYF. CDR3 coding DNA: TGCAGTGCTATGGAGGTCGAGCAGTACTTC.

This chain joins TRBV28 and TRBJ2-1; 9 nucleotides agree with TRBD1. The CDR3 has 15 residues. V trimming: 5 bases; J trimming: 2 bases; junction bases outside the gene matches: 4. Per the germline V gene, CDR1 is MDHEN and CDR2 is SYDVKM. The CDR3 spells CASSPGTGTYNEQFF. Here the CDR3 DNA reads TGTGCCAGCAGTCCCGGGACAGGGACCTACAATGAGCAGTTCTTC.

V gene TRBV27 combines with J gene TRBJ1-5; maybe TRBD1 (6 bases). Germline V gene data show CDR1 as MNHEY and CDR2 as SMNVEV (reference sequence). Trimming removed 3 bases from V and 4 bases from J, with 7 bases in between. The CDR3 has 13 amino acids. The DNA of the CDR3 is TGTGCCAGCAGTTTCCAGGGGAATCAGCCCCAGCATTTT. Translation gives CASSFQGNQPQHF.

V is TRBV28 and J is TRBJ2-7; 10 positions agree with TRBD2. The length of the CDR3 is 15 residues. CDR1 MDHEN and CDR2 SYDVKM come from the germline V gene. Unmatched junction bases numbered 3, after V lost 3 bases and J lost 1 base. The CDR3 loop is CASSFSSGSSYEQYF. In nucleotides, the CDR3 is TGTGCCAGCAGTTTCTCTAGCGGGAGTTCCTACGAGCAGTACTTC.

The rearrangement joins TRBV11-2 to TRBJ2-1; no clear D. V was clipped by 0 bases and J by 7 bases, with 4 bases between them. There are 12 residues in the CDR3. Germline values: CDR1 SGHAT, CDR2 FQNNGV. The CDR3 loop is CASSLDRNEQFF. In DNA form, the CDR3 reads TGTGCCAGCAGCTTAGATCGTAATGAGCAGTTCTTC. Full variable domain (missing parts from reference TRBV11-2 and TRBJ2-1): EAGVAQSPRYKIIEKRQSVAFWCNPISGHATLYWYQQILGQGPKLLIQFQNNGVVDDSQLPKDRFSAERLKGVDSTLKIQPAKLEDSAVYLCASSLDRNEQFFGPGTRLTVL.

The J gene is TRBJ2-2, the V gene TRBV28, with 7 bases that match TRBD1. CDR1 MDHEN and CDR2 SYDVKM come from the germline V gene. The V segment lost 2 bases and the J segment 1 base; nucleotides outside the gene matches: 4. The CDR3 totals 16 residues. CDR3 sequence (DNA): TGTGCCAGCAGTTTACTTGGGACAGTGAACACCGGGGAGCTGTTTTTT. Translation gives CASSLLGTVNTGELFF.

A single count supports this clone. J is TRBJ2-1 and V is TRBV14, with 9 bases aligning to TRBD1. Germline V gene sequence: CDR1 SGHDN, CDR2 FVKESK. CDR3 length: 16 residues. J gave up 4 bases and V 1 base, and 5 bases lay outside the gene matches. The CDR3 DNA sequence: TGTGCCAGCAGCCAAGTGAGGACAGGGGATTACAATGAGCAGTTCTTC. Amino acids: CASSQVRTGDYNEQFF.

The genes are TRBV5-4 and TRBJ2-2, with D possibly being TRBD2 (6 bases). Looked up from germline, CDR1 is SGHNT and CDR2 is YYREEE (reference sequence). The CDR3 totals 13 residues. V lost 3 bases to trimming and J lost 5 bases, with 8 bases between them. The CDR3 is CASSWGETGELFF. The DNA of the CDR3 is TGTGCCAGCAGCTGGGGGGAAACCGGGGAGCTGTTTTTT. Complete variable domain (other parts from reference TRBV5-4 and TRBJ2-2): ETGVTQSPTHLIKTRGQQVTLRCSSQSGHNTVSWYQQALGQGPQFIFQYYREEENGRGNFPPRFSGLQFPNYSSELNVNALELDDSALYLCASSWGETGELFFGEGSRLTVL.

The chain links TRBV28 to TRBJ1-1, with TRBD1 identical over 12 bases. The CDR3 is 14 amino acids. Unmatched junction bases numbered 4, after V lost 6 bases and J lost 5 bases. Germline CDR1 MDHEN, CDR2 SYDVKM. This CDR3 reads CASRGQGAGTEAFF. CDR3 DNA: TGTGCCAGCAGGGGACAGGGGGCAGGGACTGAAGCTTTCTTT.

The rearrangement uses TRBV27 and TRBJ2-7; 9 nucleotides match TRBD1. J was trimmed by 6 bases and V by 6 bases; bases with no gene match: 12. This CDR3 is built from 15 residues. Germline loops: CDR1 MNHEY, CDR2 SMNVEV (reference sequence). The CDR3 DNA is TGTGCCAGCAGGCCGAAGACCGGGACAGGGTCCGAGCAGTACTTC. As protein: CASRPKTGTGSEQYF.

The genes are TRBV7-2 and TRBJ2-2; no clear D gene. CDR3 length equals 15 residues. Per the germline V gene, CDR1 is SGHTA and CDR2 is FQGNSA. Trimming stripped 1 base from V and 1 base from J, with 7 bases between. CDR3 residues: CASSLGAVNTGELFF. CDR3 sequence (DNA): TGTGCCAGCAGCTTAGGGGCAGTGAACACCGGGGAGCTGTTTTTT.